The 4 T cell receptor beta chains given below trace back to one sample, sequenced in a study of early T cells in non-severe SARS-CoV-2 infection. TCRdb re-analysed the 5' RACE reads in MiXCR, keeping a single row per CDR3 protein. The sample lists about 46,000 distinct CDR3 sequences, approximately 5.1% occurring once. The sequenced sample was whole blood, obtained at baseline. The receptors derive from an adult who was a healthcare worker with PCR-confirmed SARS-CoV-2 infection or an uninfected control (not recorded which).

This clonotype has a count of ten or more. The chain uses TRBV4-1 and TRBJ2-3; no clear D. CDR3 length: 14 amino acids. The germline CDR1 and CDR2 sequences are MGHRA and YSYEKL. Trimming shortened V by 0 bases and J by 4 bases, and 8 bases separated the two germline ends. CDR3 sequence: CASSQDAVPDTQYF. The CDR3, as DNA: TGCGCCAGCAGCCAAGACGCGGTCCCAGATACGCAGTATTTT.

This clonotype came up a few times. V usage is TRBV20-1 and J usage is TRBJ2-2; 14 nucleotides match TRBD2. The CDR3 is made up of 19 amino acids. The J segment lost 1 base and the V segment lost 4 bases, leaving 11 bases of the junction unmatched. Germline CDR1 is DFQATT and CDR2 is SNEGSKA (reference sequence). The CDR3 DNA reads TGCAGTGCTAAGCCGCTCGGACTAGCGGGAGGCTGGAACACCGGGGAGCTGTTTTTT. Protein product: CSAKPLGLAGGWNTGELFF.

This clonotype was detected many times. V is TRBV6-6 and J is TRBJ2-1; no firm D call. There are 15 residues in the CDR3. CDR1 is MNHNY and CDR2 is SVGAGI in the germline V gene (reference sequence). Trimming removed 2 bases at V and 3 bases at J, with 11 bases between. CDR3: CASSYDPLDYNEQFF. CDR3 DNA: TGTGCCAGCAGTTACGACCCCCTCGACTACAATGAGCAGTTCTTC.

This clonotype occurred a few times. V and J are TRBV29-1 and TRBJ2-3; D remains unclear. This CDR3 has 13 amino acids. Germline values: CDR1 SQVTM, CDR2 ANQGSEA. Deletions cut 6 bases from V and 4 bases from J, with 14 bases between. The CDR3 region has the DNA TGCAGCGTCGAGACCCTCGAGCCAGATACGCAGTATTTT. Translated, it gives CSVETLEPDTQYF.